Below, 24 T cell receptor beta chains from the same sample are listed, as sequenced in a study of cytomegalovirus exposure and HLA in healthy donors (dated by TCRdb to the late 2010s). Library preparation was by the immunoSEQ multiplex PCR assay. For the multiplex PCR, a mixture combining 60 forward primers for TCR Vbeta segments and 13 reverse primers for TCR Jbeta segments was used. TCRdb re-hosts the immuneACCESS table, in-frame sequences only. Its copies lack some clones; in the studies checked, an unresolved V gene accounts for under half of them, and the cause for the rest is not known. The sample records 130,000 to 150,000 clones, roughly 80% of which are singletons. Roughly 4.8% of the sample is taken by the ten largest. Material for sequencing was PBMCs. The source of these receptors is a man aged 40-50 years in good health and CMV-seronegative.

This clone was counted once. This chain connects TRBV7-9 to TRBJ1-1; no definite D call. The CDR3 runs to 14 residues. With 2 bases removed from V and 7 bases from J, the gap between germline ends came to 14 bases. Germline V gives CDR1 SEHNR, CDR2 FQNEAQ (reference sequence). The CDR3 sequence: CASSLSSQLYEAFF. DNA of the CDR3: TGTGCCAGCAGCTTAAGTAGCCAGTTATATGAAGCTTTCTTT.

J is TRBJ2-1 and V is TRBV14; D is ambiguous. Trimming cost V 0 bases and J 10 bases, with 10 bases left between them. Germline CDR1 reads SGHDN; CDR2 reads FVKESK. The CDR3 loop spans 13 amino acids. The CDR3 bases are TGTGCCAGCAGCCAAGAACGTCCCAGGGAGCAGTTCTTC. Amino acid sequence: CASSQERPREQFF.

This clone was counted a few times. J is TRBJ1-5 and V is TRBV5-6, with 9 bases matching TRBD1. This CDR3 comprises 12 residues. CDR1 is SGHDT and CDR2 is YYEEEE in the germline V gene. CDR3 region: CLRTGACRPQHF. DNA of the CDR3: TGTTTAAGGACAGGGGCGTGTAGGCCCCAGCATTTT.

Concerning this clone: A much larger clonotype is one base distant, so this may be a read error. This rearrangement joins TRBV7-2 to TRBJ1-1, with D perhaps matching TRBD1 (6 bases). Trimming removed 3 bases from V and 6 bases from J, with 8 bases in between. The length of the CDR3 is 12 residues. Per the germline V gene, CDR1 is SGHTA and CDR2 is FQGNSA. The CDR3 is CASSFRGPEAFF. CDR3 sequence (DNA): TGTGCCAGCAGCTTCAGGGGACCTGAAGCTTTCTTT.

This clone has a handful of counts. The genes are TRBV6-5 and TRBJ2-3; 11 nucleotides match TRBD2. The germline gives CDR1 MNHEY, CDR2 SVGAGI. Trimming took 6 bases from V and 9 from J; bases not matched to a gene: 8. The CDR3 contains 14 residues. CDR3 residues: CASSLGLAVTTQYF. The CDR3 nucleotides are TGTGCCAGCAGCCTGGGACTAGCGGTCACAACGCAGTATTTT.

This chain's CDR3 is CASSGNSGTGAYEQYF. For the CDR3, the DNA is TGTGCCAGCAGCGGGAACTCCGGGACAGGGGCCTACGAGCAGTACTTC. The J gene is TRBJ2-7, the V gene TRBV5-6, with TRBD1 matching over 10 bases. Germline lookup yields CDR1 SGHDT and CDR2 YYEEEE. With V trimmed by 4 bases and J by 2 bases, 9 bases remained unmatched. The length of the CDR3 is 16 residues. The variable domain in full, with the rest retrieved from reference TRBV5-6 and TRBJ2-7, is DAGVTQSPTHLIKTRGQQVTLRCSPKSGHDTVSWYQQALGQGPQFIFQYYEEEERQRGNFPDRFSGHQFPNYSSELNVNALLLGDSALYLCASSGNSGTGAYEQYFGPGTRLTVT.

The rearrangement uses TRBV5-6 and TRBJ1-3; a possible D gene is TRBD1 (5 bases). Germline CDR1 SGHDT, CDR2 YYEEEE. V was trimmed by 4 bases and J by 4 bases, leaving 24 bases between them. The CDR3 consists of 18 residues. The DNA for the CDR3 is TGTGCCAGCAGCCTGGGACCTCAGGCGTTAACGTCCGGAAACACCATATATTTT. Encoded protein: CASSLGPQALTSGNTIYF.

Turning to this clone: The junction and the germline gene differ at one end; a read error may be behind it. J is TRBJ1-2 and V is TRBV5-8, with D tentatively TRBD1 (6 bases). The length of the CDR3 is 16 residues. Germline V lookup: CDR1 SGHTS, CDR2 YDEGEE. The CDR3 reads CASSFTDRRGGYGYAF. CDR3 DNA sequence: TGTGCCAGCAGCTTTACCGACCGACGGGGGGGCTATGGCTACGCCTTC. Full variable domain (rest looked up from reference TRBV5-8 and TRBJ1-2): EAGVTQSPTHLIKTRGQQATLRCSPISGHTSVYWYQQALGLGLQFLLWYDEGEERNRGNFPPRFSGRQFPNYSSELNVNALELEDSALYLCASSFTDRRGGYGYAFGSGTRLTVV.

V and J are TRBV6-1 and TRBJ2-4, with TRBD1 identical over 7 bases. The CDR3 has 15 residues. With V trimmed by 4 bases and J by 0 bases, 3 bases remained unmatched. Looked up from germline, CDR1 is MNHNS and CDR2 is SASEGT. CDR3: CASSATGVAKNIQYF. The DNA of the CDR3 is TGTGCCAGCAGTGCAACAGGGGTAGCCAAAAACATTCAGTACTTC.

This clone was seen once. The CDR3 is CASSRSNRENSPLHF. The CDR3 DNA reads TGTGCCAGCAGCCGATCCAACAGGGAGAACTCACCCCTCCACTTT. The rearrangement joins TRBV27 to TRBJ1-6, with D tentatively TRBD1 (6 bases). The CDR3 sequence is 15 residues long. V was pared by 6 bases and J by 10 bases, with 19 bases between. Germline CDR1 and CDR2: MNHEY and SMNVEV (reference sequence).

The rearrangement joins TRBV11-3 to TRBJ2-1; D gene unclear. Trimming took 5 bases from V and 6 from J, leaving 14 bases between them. This CDR3 is 14 amino acids long. Germline assignment: CDR1 SGHNT and CDR2 YENEEA. The CDR3 loop is CASSPDTVGNEQFF. The DNA for the CDR3 is TGTGCCAGCAGCCCCGACACCGTCGGCAATGAGCAGTTCTTC.

The J gene is TRBJ1-5, the V gene TRBV30, with 9 bases matching TRBD1. Trimming removed 0 bases from V and 2 bases from J; junction bases left unmatched: 8. The CDR3 covers 17 residues. From germline, CDR1 is GTSNPN and CDR2 SVGIG (reference sequence). The CDR3 is CAWSVPPRQGGNQPQHF. The DNA for the CDR3 is TGTGCCTGGAGTGTACCCCCCAGACAGGGGGGCAATCAGCCCCAGCATTTT.

This rearrangement joins TRBV7-3 to TRBJ1-6; the match to TRBD1 covers 8 bases. Unmatched junction bases numbered 6, after V lost 1 base and J lost 1 base. The germline gives CDR1 SGHTA, CDR2 FQGTGA. The CDR3 loop spans 18 amino acids. The CDR3, as DNA: TGTGCCAGCAGCTTAAAGGCCCAGGGGGCATCCTATAATTCACCCCTCCACTTT. This codes for CASSLKAQGASYNSPLHF.

The J gene is TRBJ2-2, the V gene TRBV19, with TRBD2 matching over 10 bases. Trimming took 10 bases from V and 7 from J; bases not matched to a gene: 12. The CDR3 spans 15 residues. Per the germline V gene, CDR1 is LNHDA and CDR2 is SQIVND (reference sequence). The CDR3 spells CATSSGGAGNGELFF. In nucleotides, the CDR3 is TGTGCCACCTCGAGCGGGGGGGCCGGGAACGGGGAGCTGTTTTTT.

The chain recombines TRBV7-9 with TRBJ2-5; D gene ambiguous. The J call may be faulty, since TRBJ2-7 better matches the DNA end. The germline V gene encodes CDR1 SEHNR and CDR2 FQNEAQ (reference sequence). The length of the CDR3 is 14 residues. The DNA of the CDR3 is TGTGCCAGCAGCTTAGGGCCAGGCTCCTACGAGCAGTACTTC. Translated, it gives CASSLGPGSYEQYF.

The chain couples TRBV14 to TRBJ2-5; TRBD2 matches at 10 bases. V shed 3 bases, J shed 4 bases, and the junction held 11 bases outside the gene matches. The germline V gene encodes CDR1 SGHDN and CDR2 FVKESK. CDR3 length: 17 residues. The DNA of the CDR3 is TGTGCCAGCAGCCACCCAAACCTAGCGGGGGCTGGAGAGACCCAGTACTTC. Its translation: CASSHPNLAGAGETQYF.

The chain recombines TRBV7-9 with TRBJ2-7; D possibly corresponds to TRBD1 (5 bases). The CDR3 runs to 13 residues. Germline CDR1 and CDR2: SEHNR and FQNEAQ (reference sequence). V lost 6 bases to trimming and J lost 0 bases, with 9 bases between them. CDR3 region: CASRPDNSYEQYF. CDR3 nucleotides: TGTGCCAGCAGACCGGACAACTCCTACGAGCAGTACTTC. The full variable domain, rest sourced from reference TRBV7-9 and TRBJ2-7, is DTGVSQNPRHKITKRGQNVTFRCDPISEHNRLYWYRQTLGQGPEFLTYFQNEAQLEKSRLLSDRFSAERPKGSFSTLEIQRTEQGDSAMYLCASRPDNSYEQYFGPGTRLTVT.

The chain carries TRBV4-3 and TRBJ2-5, with D possibly TRBD2 on 5 matching bases. Germline-derived CDR1 and CDR2 are LGHNA and YSLEER. This CDR3 comprises 17 residues. Deletions cut 4 bases from V and 4 bases from J, with 22 bases between. DNA for the CDR3: TGCGCCAGCAGCCCCCGGAGAGGGCAAGGGATGGGAGAGACCCAGTACTTC. Protein product: CASSPRRGQGMGETQYF.

Only a few counts were recorded for this clone. A read error may produce the germline difference seen at one junction end. This chain connects TRBV5-6 to TRBJ2-7, with D possibly TRBD1 on 6 matching bases. Per the germline V gene, CDR1 is SGHDT and CDR2 is YYEEEE. The CDR3 contains 12 residues. The CDR3 sequence: CASSISTGVVNF. CDR3 coding DNA: TGTGCCAGCAGCATCTCGACAGGAGTAGTGAACTTC. Full variable domain (rest looked up from reference TRBV5-6 and TRBJ2-7): DAGVTQSPTHLIKTRGQQVTLRCSPKSGHDTVSWYQQALGQGPQFIFQYYEEEERQRGNFPDRFSGHQFPNYSSELNVNALLLGDSALYLCASSISTGVVNFGPGTRLTVT.

J is TRBJ1-2 and V is TRBV5-6, with a possible D match to TRBD1 (5 bases). This CDR3 is 12 amino acids long. Germline V gives CDR1 SGHDT, CDR2 YYEEEE. Trimming left V 0 bases short and J 8 bases short, with 8 bases between. The CDR3: CASSLVTVGYTF. The CDR3 region has the DNA TGTGCCAGCAGCTTGGTGACAGTCGGCTACACCTTC.

The chain combines TRBV5-1 with TRBJ2-3; 8 positions agree with TRBD2. The CDR3 totals 15 residues. J lost 6 bases, V lost 4 bases, and 10 bases had no gene match. Germline V CDR1 and CDR2: SGHRS, YFSETQ. CDR3 in amino acids: CASSPGGGTWDTQYF. The CDR3 DNA reads TGCGCCAGCAGCCCCGGGGGGGGGACATGGGATACGCAGTATTTT.

V is TRBV6-1 and J is TRBJ1-2, with TRBD1 matching 7 bases. Germline values: CDR1 MNHNS, CDR2 SASEGT. The ends lost 4 bases at V and 7 bases at J; junction bases unmatched: 6. The CDR3 consists of 13 residues. The CDR3 here is CASSVKGATGYTF. CDR3 DNA sequence: TGTGCCAGCAGTGTTAAGGGGGCGACTGGCTACACCTTC.

V and J are TRBV21-1 and TRBJ1-2. TRBV21-1 is described as a pseudogene. The CDR3 length is 15 residues. The CDR3 DNA reads TGTGCCGGGTGCACCCCAACCACCTCGGGATATGGCTACACCTTC. Its protein is CAGCTPTTSGYGYTF.

This clone was counted a single time. This sequence joins TRBV2 and TRBJ1-4; perhaps TRBD1 as D (5 bases). Germline lookup yields CDR1 SNHLY and CDR2 FYNNEI. Trimming removed 5 bases from V and 7 bases from J, with 14 bases in between. The CDR3 runs 14 residues. The CDR3 DNA follows: TGTGCCAGCAGTTTTACCCAGGGAGGTGAAAAACTGTTTTTT. This encodes CASSFTQGGEKLFF. The full variable domain, with the rest looked up from reference TRBV2 and TRBJ1-4, is EPEVTQTPSHQVTQMGQEVILRCVPISNHLYFYWYRQILGQKVEFLVSFYNNEISEKSEIFDDQFSVERPDGSNFTLKIRSTKLEDSAMYFCASSFTQGGEKLFFGSGTQLSVL.